The rows below give T cell receptor beta chains drawn from one sample of a study of cytomegalovirus exposure and HLA in healthy donors. Repertoires were generated with immunoSEQ multiplex PCR, while TCRdb's copy carries only in-frame clones and drops some. Of tens of thousands of clones listed, around four fifths were seen once; the top ten hold about 6%. What was sequenced was PBMCs. The origin of the receptors is a woman aged 45-59 years in good health and CMV-seropositive. Each CDR3 is given with its conserved first and last residue. The order of the fields is J gene, V gene, CDR3 protein.

j_gene: TRBJ1-2
v_gene: TRBV6-1
CDR3aa: CASSRGSGYTF

j_gene: TRBJ1-2
v_gene: TRBV2
CDR3aa: CASSLRTGTAYGYTF

j_gene: TRBJ2-1
v_gene: TRBV7-9
CDR3aa: CASSHRLAGGQTYNEQFF

j_gene: TRBJ2-3
v_gene: TRBV29-1
CDR3aa: CSVLPTSRDRGKGLADTQYF

j_gene: TRBJ2-7
v_gene: TRBV28
CDR3aa: CASRGGGAGSYEQYF

j_gene: TRBJ2-2
v_gene: TRBV4-1
CDR3aa: CASSHATGIGELFF

j_gene: TRBJ2-1
v_gene: TRBV7-9
CDR3aa: CASSHSGSSYNEQFF

j_gene: TRBJ1-1
v_gene: TRBV18
CDR3aa: CASSPRGTEGAFF

j_gene: TRBJ2-1
v_gene: TRBV2
CDR3aa: CASAPAGVGEQFF

j_gene: TRBJ1-1
v_gene: TRBV9
CDR3aa: CASSSRQNTEAFF

j_gene: TRBJ1-2
v_gene: TRBV6-5
CDR3aa: CASSLGVGTGSGYTF

j_gene: TRBJ1-1
v_gene: TRBV28
CDR3aa: CASSTPTVTNTEAFF

j_gene: TRBJ2-1
v_gene: TRBV29-1
CDR3aa: CSVVTSGSEQFF

j_gene: TRBJ1-2
v_gene: TRBV6-1
CDR3aa: CASSTTGNYYGYTF

j_gene: TRBJ2-5
v_gene: TRBV28
CDR3aa: CASSASGWGETQYF

j_gene: TRBJ1-2
v_gene: TRBV9
CDR3aa: CASSGPSGYTF

j_gene: TRBJ2-7
v_gene: TRBV30
CDR3aa: CAWTRQGAYEQYF

j_gene: TRBJ1-2
v_gene: TRBV28
CDR3aa: CASSYYIGTGGKDGYTF

j_gene: TRBJ1-5
v_gene: TRBV7-2
CDR3aa: CASSPMTGRQPQHF

j_gene: TRBJ2-7
v_gene: TRBV27
CDR3aa: CASSPGGPYEQYF

j_gene: TRBJ2-7
v_gene: TRBV27
CDR3aa: CASSFWSAGIAYEQYF

j_gene: TRBJ2-2
v_gene: TRBV6-4
CDR3aa: CASSVGSGSTGELFF

j_gene: TRBJ2-6
v_gene: TRBV4-1
CDR3aa: CASSHSQGSGANVLTF

j_gene: TRBJ1-1
v_gene: TRBV14
CDR3aa: CASSQVGWQHTEAFF

j_gene: TRBJ2-7
v_gene: TRBV2
CDR3aa: CASSYLKGVAYEQYF

j_gene: TRBJ2-1
v_gene: TRBV9
CDR3aa: CASSSGTGTPQQFF

j_gene: TRBJ2-6
v_gene: TRBV10-3
CDR3aa: CAISETAGGLTGANVLTF

j_gene: TRBJ1-4
v_gene: TRBV19
CDR3aa: CASSISGTANEKLFF

j_gene: TRBJ1-5
v_gene: TRBV15
CDR3aa: CATSGQGRSNQPQHF

j_gene: TRBJ2-7
v_gene: TRBV18
CDR3aa: CASSPRTGVFHEQYF

j_gene: TRBJ1-5
v_gene: TRBV6-5
CDR3aa: CASGGSNQPQHF

j_gene: TRBJ1-1
v_gene: TRBV5-1
CDR3aa: CASSSQPMNTEAFF

j_gene: TRBJ2-7
v_gene: TRBV28
CDR3aa: CASEGQGSHNEQYF

j_gene: TRBJ2-7
v_gene: TRBV30
CDR3aa: CAWGRGPYYEQYF

j_gene: TRBJ2-1
v_gene: TRBV4-1
CDR3aa: CASSQGDRDSNEQFF

j_gene: TRBJ2-7
v_gene: TRBV6-5
CDR3aa: CASSIEGSSYEQYF

j_gene: TRBJ1-5
v_gene: TRBV10-1
CDR3aa: CASTNQGNQPQHF

j_gene: TRBJ2-3
v_gene: TRBV15
CDR3aa: CATTDAGSTDTQYF

j_gene: TRBJ2-5
v_gene: TRBV29-1
CDR3aa: CSVSSGSGETQYF

j_gene: TRBJ1-2
v_gene: TRBV5-6
CDR3aa: CASSTPGQGTSYTF

j_gene: TRBJ1-5
v_gene: TRBV2
CDR3aa: CASSGQGSNQPQHF

j_gene: TRBJ1-2
v_gene: TRBV6-5
CDR3aa: CASSYSEGGSGYTF

j_gene: TRBJ1-1
v_gene: TRBV6-5
CDR3aa: CASSYAGTTNTKAFF

j_gene: TRBJ2-7
v_gene: TRBV4-2
CDR3aa: CASSRPGTGNEQYF

j_gene: TRBJ2-7
v_gene: TRBV9
CDR3aa: CASSPGTGRGSYEQYF

j_gene: TRBJ2-7
v_gene: TRBV27
CDR3aa: CASRGLASYEQYF

j_gene: TRBJ2-7
v_gene: TRBV21-1
CDR3aa: CASSKATTSGRDEQYF

j_gene: TRBJ2-7
v_gene: TRBV5-4
CDR3aa: CASSLGTPEQYF

j_gene: TRBJ2-5
v_gene: TRBV5-4
CDR3aa: CASSLPQGGETQYF

j_gene: TRBJ2-3
v_gene: TRBV5-5
CDR3aa: CASSQDNPTPTGTQYF

j_gene: TRBJ2-1
v_gene: TRBV11-2
CDR3aa: CASSLRTSDLYNEQFF

j_gene: TRBJ2-7
v_gene: TRBV5-6
CDR3aa: CASSLGNRGYEQYF

j_gene: TRBJ1-5
v_gene: TRBV4-2
CDR3aa: CASSQEPFTQSNSNQPQHF